Shown below are 28 T cell receptor beta chains from a single sample sequenced in a study of shared clonotypes between healthy human individuals. Generated by immunoSEQ multiplex PCR, the TCRdb table keeps only in-frame clones and is missing some. The repertoire consists of 450,000 to 500,000 clones, with 78% occurring once and the leading ten covering around 12%. Input material: PBMCs. The receptors come from a woman between 40 and 55 years old in good health. Some clones in this sample may be carry-over from other donors' samples.

The chain uses TRBV7-8 and TRBJ1-5; no definite D call. The CDR3 totals 13 residues. V lost 6 bases and J lost 3, with 9 bases in between. CDR1 and CDR2 (germline): SGHVS, FQNEAQ. In nucleotides, the CDR3 is TGTGCCAGCAGACCTGGACCCAATCAGCCCCAGCATTTT. This codes for CASRPGPNQPQHF.

J is TRBJ1-2 and V is TRBV15; no reliable D call. The CDR3 has 12 amino acids. Germline V gene data show CDR1 as LNHNV and CDR2 as YYDKDF (reference sequence). With 0 bases removed from V and 8 bases from J, the gap between germline ends came to 7 bases. Written as DNA, the CDR3 is TGTGCCACCAGCAGAGATCGCGCAGGCTACACCTTC. This gives the protein CATSRDRAGYTF. Combining the CDR3 with reference TRBV15 and TRBJ1-2 gives the whole variable domain DAMVIQNPRYQVTQFGKPVTLSCSQTLNHNVMYWYQQKSSQAPKLLFHYYDKDFNNEADTPDNFQSRRPNTSFCFLDIRSPGLGDTAMYLCATSRDRAGYTFGSGTRLTVV.

V usage is TRBV6-5 and J usage is TRBJ2-5; D not certain. There are 11 residues in the CDR3. Germline lookup yields CDR1 MNHEY and CDR2 SVGAGI. The V end was cut by 2 bases, the J end by 5 bases, with 3 bases between. CDR3 DNA: TGTGCCAGCAGTTACCGGGAGACCCAGTACTTC. Protein: CASSYRETQYF.

The gene calls are TRBV4-2 and TRBJ2-7, with D perhaps TRBD2 (5 bases). Germline values: CDR1 LGHNA, CDR2 YNFKEQ. This CDR3 has 15 residues. Trimming took 0 bases from V and 7 from J, leaving 16 bases between them. CDR3 amino acids: CASSQDGGTRLEQYF. As DNA, the CDR3 is TGTGCCAGCAGCCAAGATGGAGGTACTAGGTTGGAGCAGTACTTC.

On this clone: The sample carries other DNA sequences with the same CDR3. This rearrangement joins TRBV5-1 to TRBJ2-3; the D is unclear. This CDR3 is built from 13 residues. Per the germline V gene, CDR1 is SGHRS and CDR2 is YFSETQ. V was pared by 0 bases and J by 3 bases, with 5 bases between. The CDR3 DNA is TGCGCCAGCAGCTTGGCCGGTACAGATACGCAGTATTTT. Translation: CASSLAGTDTQYF.

The V gene is TRBV27, the J gene TRBJ2-1; the D is unclear. The CDR3 totals 14 residues. The germline V gene has CDR1 MNHEY and CDR2 SMNVEV (reference sequence). V lost 6 bases to trimming and J lost 6 bases, with 15 bases between them. The CDR3, as DNA: TGTGCCAGCAGCCTCCTTAGGCGCGGCAATGAGCAGTTCTTC. Its translation is CASSLLRRGNEQFF.

This chain links TRBV5-4 with TRBJ2-5; the match to TRBD1 covers 9 bases. The germline CDR1 and CDR2 sequences are SGHNT and YYREEE (reference sequence). The CDR3 is 14 amino acids. V lost 3 bases to trimming and J lost 4 bases; unmatched junction nucleotides: 4. The CDR3, as DNA: TGTGCCAGCAGCTGGGGACAGGGAGGAGAGACCCAGTACTTC. Its translation is CASSWGQGGETQYF.

The chain uses TRBV6-5 and TRBJ1-4; perhaps TRBD1 as D (6 bases). Germline V gene sequence: CDR1 MNHEY, CDR2 SVGAGI. Trimming took 0 bases from V and 4 from J, leaving 9 bases between them. CDR3 length: 15 amino acids. CDR3 amino acids: CASSYSDRFNEKLFF. The CDR3 region has the DNA TGTGCCAGCAGTTACTCGGACAGATTTAATGAAAAACTGTTTTTT.

The rearrangement joins TRBV21-1 to TRBJ2-2; the D call of TRBD2 is as the table states it, not checked on the DNA. TRBV21-1 corresponds to a pseudogene. The CDR3 totals 15 residues. The CDR3 reads CASSNGGREPGELFF. In DNA, the CDR3 is TGTGCCAGCAGCAACGGGGGGCGGGAGCCCGGGGAGCTGTTTTTT.

The chain recombines TRBV5-8 with TRBJ2-1; TRBD2 might be the D (6 bases). The V and J ends lost 4 bases and 2 bases respectively, with 16 bases between them. The CDR3 loop spans 16 amino acids. Germline CDR1 and CDR2: SGHTS and YDEGEE. Here the CDR3 reads CASSRLKTSTYNEQFF. In DNA, the CDR3 is TGTGCCAGCAGCCGACTCAAGACTAGTACCTACAATGAGCAGTTCTTC. The whole variable domain, filled in from reference TRBV5-8 and TRBJ2-1, reads EAGVTQSPTHLIKTRGQQATLRCSPISGHTSVYWYQQALGLGLQFLLWYDEGEERNRGNFPPRFSGRQFPNYSSELNVNALELEDSALYLCASSRLKTSTYNEQFFGPGTRLTVL.

The V call is TRBV4-3, the J call TRBJ1-2; 8 bases are shared with TRBD1. This CDR3 spans 14 amino acids. The trim removed 3 bases at V and 6 bases at J, leaving 6 bases unmatched. Germline V CDR1 and CDR2: LGHNA, YSLEER. DNA of the CDR3: TGCGCCAGCAGCCATGGCGGACAGGGACATGGCTACACCTTC. Translating gives CASSHGGQGHGYTF.

The CDR3 loop is CASSLRANVLTF. The CDR3 nucleotides read TGTGCCAGTAGCCTCAGGGCCAACGTCCTGACTTTC. V is TRBV19 and J is TRBJ2-6; D unclear. The V end was cut by 6 bases, the J end by 5 bases, with 5 bases between. CDR1 LNHDA and CDR2 SQIVND come from the germline V gene (reference sequence). The CDR3 consists of 12 residues. The whole variable domain, filled in from reference TRBV19 and TRBJ2-6, reads DGGITQSPKYLFRKEGQNVTLSCEQNLNHDAMYWYRQDPGQGLRLIYYSQIVNDFQKGDIAEGYSVSREKKESFPLTVTSAQKNPTAFYLCASSLRANVLTFGAGSRLTVL.

V gene TRBV10-3 combines with J gene TRBJ1-1, with D unresolved. The CDR3 runs to 16 residues. V was clipped by 2 bases and J by 1 base, with 14 bases between them. Per the germline V gene, CDR1 is ENHRY and CDR2 is SYGVKD. The CDR3 region is CAISEGLLSGNTEAFF. CDR3 DNA: TGTGCCATCAGTGAGGGACTTCTTTCGGGGAACACTGAAGCTTTCTTT.

V is TRBV7-2 and J is TRBJ2-7, with TRBD2 identical over 11 bases. J gave up 2 bases and V 6 bases, and 6 bases lay outside the gene matches. The CDR3 has 15 amino acids. Germline CDR1 reads SGHTA; CDR2 reads FQGNSA. The CDR3 DNA follows: TGTGCCAGCAGTAAAGGGACTAGCGGCCCCTACGAGCAGTACTTC. It specifies CASSKGTSGPYEQYF.

The chain is built from TRBV27 and TRBJ2-1; 12 nucleotides line up with TRBD2. The junction had 12 bases not matched to a gene; V was cut back by 5 bases and J by 7 bases. This CDR3 has 17 amino acids. Per germline, CDR1 MNHEY and CDR2 SMNVEV (reference sequence). CDR3 DNA: TGTGCCAGCAGTCCGAGAGGGACTAGCGGGTGGGTAAATGAGCAGTTCTTC. It specifies CASSPRGTSGWVNEQFF.

The chain uses TRBV7-3 and TRBJ2-5; 12 bases fit TRBD2. CDR1 and CDR2 from the germline V gene are SGHTA and FQGTGA. Trimming cost V 5 bases and J 4 bases; bases outside gene matches: 5. The CDR3 is 15 amino acids. CDR3 DNA sequence: TGTGCCAGCAGCATCGGACTAGCGGGAATAGAGACCCAGTACTTC. This codes for CASSIGLAGIETQYF.

The rearrangement uses TRBV28 and TRBJ2-5; D gene uncertain. The CDR3 covers 13 residues. V lost 7 bases and J 3 bases, leaving 12 bases between the germline ends. From germline, CDR1 is MDHEN and CDR2 SYDVKM. The CDR3 sequence: CASTPLGEETQYF. As DNA, the CDR3 is TGTGCCAGCACCCCGTTAGGCGAAGAGACCCAGTACTTC.

This clone was seen once. The CDR3 DNA follows: TGTGCCAGCAGCTTACGGGTAGCGGGAGCTGGTGAGCAGTTCTTC. The encoded protein is CASSLRVAGAGEQFF. The gene calls are TRBV11-2 and TRBJ2-1; 9 bases are shared with TRBD2. The length of the CDR3 is 15 residues. Germline V gives CDR1 SGHAT, CDR2 FQNNGV. The V segment lost 2 bases and the J segment 9 bases; nucleotides outside the gene matches: 8. The full variable domain, with the rest looked up from reference TRBV11-2 and TRBJ2-1, is EAGVAQSPRYKIIEKRQSVAFWCNPISGHATLYWYQQILGQGPKLLIQFQNNGVVDDSQLPKDRFSAERLKGVDSTLKIQPAKLEDSAVYLCASSLRVAGAGEQFFGPGTRLTVL.

The chain carries TRBV25-1 and TRBJ1-2, with 8 bases that match TRBD1. This CDR3 contains 15 residues. Germline V gives CDR1 MGHDK, CDR2 SYGVNS. After removal of 7 bases from V and 7 bases from J, the junction contained 14 bases not matched to a gene. The CDR3 sequence is CASTPRGTGASGYTF. CDR3 DNA: TGTGCCAGCACCCCCCGTGGGACAGGAGCTAGTGGCTACACCTTC.

The chain uses TRBV5-1 and TRBJ1-2, with D tentatively TRBD1 (6 bases). This CDR3 is built from 14 residues. The V gene's germline CDR1 is SGHRS and CDR2 YFSETQ. With 4 bases removed from V and 4 bases from J, the gap between germline ends came to 14 bases. For the CDR3, the DNA is TGCGCCAGCAGCCGCTTCAGGGGTTCCTATGGCTACACCTTC. This translates into CASSRFRGSYGYTF.

This clone was recorded once. The J gene is TRBJ2-2, the V gene TRBV5-1, with a tentative D call TRBD2 (5 bases). Trimming took off 4 bases at V and 3 bases at J, with 16 bases between the two ends. Germline V CDR1 and CDR2: SGHRS, YFSETQ. The CDR3 has 16 residues. CDR3 in amino acids: CASSKPAETDTGELFF. The CDR3, as DNA: TGCGCCAGCAGCAAGCCAGCGGAGACCGACACCGGGGAGCTGTTTTTT.

This chain links TRBV28 with TRBJ1-5, with 7 bases lining up with TRBD1. The V and J ends lost 4 bases and 7 bases, in that order; junction bases with no gene match: 10. The CDR3 consists of 15 residues. Germline CDR1 is MDHEN and CDR2 is SYDVKM. This CDR3 reads CASSSPDRFGQPQHF. Here the CDR3 DNA reads TGTGCCAGCAGTTCCCCGGACAGGTTCGGCCAGCCCCAGCATTTT.

This clone appeared a single time. Only one base separates this from a far larger clonotype, so it likely reflects a read error. CDR3 nucleotide sequence: TGTGCCTGGAGCGCAAGGGGGACCAACATTCAGTACTTC. This gives the protein CAWSARGTNIQYF. This chain uses TRBV30 with TRBJ2-4; the D gene is possibly TRBD1 (6 bases). This CDR3 has 13 residues. Germline CDR1 reads GTSNPN; CDR2 reads SVGIG (reference sequence). Trimming removed 3 bases at V and 7 bases at J, with 13 bases between. Using reference TRBV30 and TRBJ2-4 for the parts outside the CDR3, the full variable domain is SQTIHQWPATLVQPVGSPLSLECTVEGTSNPNLYWYRQAAGRGLQLLFYSVGIGQISSEVPQNLSASRPQDRQFILSSKKLLLSDSGFYLCAWSARGTNIQYFGAGTRLSVL.

This rearrangement joins TRBV27 to TRBJ2-1; no reliable D call. The CDR3 runs 13 residues. Germline V lookup: CDR1 MNHEY, CDR2 SMNVEV (reference sequence). V lost 5 bases to trimming and J lost 5 bases, with 10 bases between them. This chain's CDR3 is CASSPLPDNEQFF. The CDR3 coding sequence is TGTGCCAGCAGTCCCTTGCCCGACAATGAGCAGTTCTTC.

The V call is TRBV12-5, the J call TRBJ2-5; 7 bases are a match to TRBD1. V lost 1 base to trimming and J lost 4 bases; unmatched junction nucleotides: 9. The CDR3 is made up of 16 amino acids. Germline V CDR1 and CDR2: LGHNT, FRNRAP. The CDR3 loop is CASGLATGVGLETQYF. The CDR3 bases are TGTGCTAGTGGTTTGGCTACAGGGGTTGGGTTAGAGACCCAGTACTTC.

This chain links TRBV4-2 with TRBJ2-7; no clear D. Germline CDR1 reads LGHNA; CDR2 reads YNFKEQ. CDR3 length equals 15 residues. V was clipped by 0 bases and J by 1 base, with 10 bases between them. The CDR3 region has the DNA TGTGCCAGCAGCCAAGACCCTGGCGAGTCCTACGAGCAGTACTTC. This encodes CASSQDPGESYEQYF.

The rearrangement joins TRBV7-2 to TRBJ1-1; D call uncertain. Trimming stripped 5 bases from V and 5 bases from J, with 9 bases between. CDR1 and CDR2 from the germline V gene are SGHTA and FQGNSA. The CDR3 extends over 12 amino acids. CDR3 coding DNA: TGTGCCAGCAGCATGCCGGAGACTGAAGCTTTCTTT. Its translation: CASSMPETEAFF.

This rearrangement joins TRBV15 to TRBJ2-7, with D possibly matching TRBD1 (5 bases). The CDR3 loop spans 13 amino acids. V was pared by 6 bases and J by 0 bases, with 9 bases between. Germline V gene data show CDR1 as LNHNV and CDR2 as YYDKDF (reference sequence). DNA of the CDR3: TGTGCCACCAGGGACAAAAGCTCCTACGAGCAGTACTTC. It specifies CATRDKSSYEQYF. The full variable domain, its missing parts supplied by reference TRBV15 and TRBJ2-7, is DAMVIQNPRYQVTQFGKPVTLSCSQTLNHNVMYWYQQKSSQAPKLLFHYYDKDFNNEADTPDNFQSRRPNTSFCFLDIRSPGLGDTAMYLCATRDKSSYEQYFGPGTRLTVT.